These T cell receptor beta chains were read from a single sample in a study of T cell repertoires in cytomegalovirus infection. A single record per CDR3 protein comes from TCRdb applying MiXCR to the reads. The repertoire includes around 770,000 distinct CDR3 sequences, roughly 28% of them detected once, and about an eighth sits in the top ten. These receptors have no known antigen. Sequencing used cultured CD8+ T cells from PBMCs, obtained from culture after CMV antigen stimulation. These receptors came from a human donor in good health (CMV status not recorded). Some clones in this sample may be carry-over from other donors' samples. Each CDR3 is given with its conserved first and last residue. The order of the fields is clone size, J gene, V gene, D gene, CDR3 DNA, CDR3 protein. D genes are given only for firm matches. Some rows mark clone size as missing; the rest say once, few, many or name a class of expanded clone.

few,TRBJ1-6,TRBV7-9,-,TGTGCCAGCAGTGTCTCTGGGGGTTTTGTTGGATCACCCCTCCACTTT,CASSVSGGFVGSPLHF
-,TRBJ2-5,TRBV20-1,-,TGCAGTGCTTCCTCCCCGTACAGTAAAGAGACCCAGTACTTC,CSASSPYSKETQYF
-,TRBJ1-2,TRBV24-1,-,TGTGCCACCAGTACCGGAGGAGCAGGAGGCTACACCTTC,CATSTGGAGGYTF
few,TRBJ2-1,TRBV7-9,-,TGTGCCAGCAGGGTCCACAATGAGCAGTTCTTC,CASRVHNEQFF
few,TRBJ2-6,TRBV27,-,TGTGCCAGCAGTCCACAGGGTTGGTCTGGGGCCAACGTCCTGACTTTC,CASSPQGWSGANVLTF
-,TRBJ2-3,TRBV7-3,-,TGTGCCAGCAGCTTAACGGGGACCAAACATACGCAGTATTTT,CASSLTGTKHTQYF
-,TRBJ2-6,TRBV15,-,TGTGCCACCAGCAGAGATCTGATGGGGGCCAACGTCCTGACTTTC,CATSRDLMGANVLTF
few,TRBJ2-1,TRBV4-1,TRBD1,TGCGCCAGCAGCCAAGTAGAGGGGACAGGGAGCGATGAGCAGTTCTTC,CASSQVEGTGSDEQFF
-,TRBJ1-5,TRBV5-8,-,TGTGCCAGCAGCTTACTCTTGATGTGGGCAGCCTCTAGTGATCAGCCCCAGCATTTT,CASSLLLMWAASSDQPQHF
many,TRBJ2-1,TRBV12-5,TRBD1,TGTGCTAGTGGTCCCAGGGACAGGGGGTCCTACAATGAGCAGTTCTTC,CASGPRDRGSYNEQFF
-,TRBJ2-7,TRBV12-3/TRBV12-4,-,TGTGCCAGCAGTTTGGGGAAGACCTACGAGCAGTACTTC,CASSLGKTYEQYF
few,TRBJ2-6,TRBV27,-,TGTGCCAGCAGCCATCCGGGTTACTCTGGGGCCAACGTCCTGACTTTC,CASSHPGYSGANVLTF
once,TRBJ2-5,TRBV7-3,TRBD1,TGTGCCAGCAGTTCCCCGCCGGGACAGGGACCAATCGAGACCCAGTACTTC,CASSSPPGQGPIETQYF
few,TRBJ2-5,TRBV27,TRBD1,TGTGCCAGCAGTTCCTATGACAGGGTGGATGAGACCCAGTACTTC,CASSSYDRVDETQYF
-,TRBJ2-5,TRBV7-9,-,TGTGCCAGCAGCCCCCGGAGGAGAGAGACCCAGTACTTC,CASSPRRRETQYF
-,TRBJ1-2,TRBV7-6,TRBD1,TGTGCCAGCAGCTTAAGGGAGACGGGACAGGATCACGACTACACCTTC,CASSLRETGQDHDYTF
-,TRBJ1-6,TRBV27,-,TGTGCCAGCAGTTTATGGGCAGCAACTTATAATTCACCCCTCCACTTT,CASSLWAATYNSPLHF
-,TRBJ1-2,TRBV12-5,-,TGTGCTAGTGGTTTTCCCAGGAGCTATGGCTACACCTTC,CASGFPRSYGYTF
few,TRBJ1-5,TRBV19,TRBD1,TGTGCCAGTAGTATGAAACAGGGGAGCAATCAGCCCCAGCATTTT,CASSMKQGSNQPQHF
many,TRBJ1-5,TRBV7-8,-,TGTGCCAGCAGCTTAAGTTCCGGGGATGAGAGCAATCAGCCCCAGCATTTT,CASSLSSGDESNQPQHF
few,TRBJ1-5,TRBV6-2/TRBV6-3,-,TGTGCCACCAGGGGCAATCAGCCCCAGCATTTT,CATRGNQPQHF
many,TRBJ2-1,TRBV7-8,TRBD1,TGTGCCAGCACCCCCCTAAGGACAGGGCCCTACAATGAGCAGTTCTTC,CASTPLRTGPYNEQFF
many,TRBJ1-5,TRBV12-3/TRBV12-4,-,TGTGCCAGCAGTTTGGGGCCGGAGGATCAGCCCCAGCATTTT,CASSLGPEDQPQHF
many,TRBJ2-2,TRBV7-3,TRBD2,TGTGCCAGCAGCCCCGGACTAGCGGGGGGGCAGGGCACCGGGGAGCTGTTTTTT,CASSPGLAGGQGTGELFF
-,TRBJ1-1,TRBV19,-,TGTGCCAGTAGTATAGGGGGCAGGGGAAGGACTGAAGCTTTCTTT,CASSIGGRGRTEAFF
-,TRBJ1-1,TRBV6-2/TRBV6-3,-,TGTGCCAGCAGAGCTGAAATAACTTTGACTGAAGCTTTCTTT,CASRAEITLTEAFF
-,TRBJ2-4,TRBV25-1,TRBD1,TGTGCCAGCAGTGCTGGGACAGGATTAAACATTCAGTACTTC,CASSAGTGLNIQYF
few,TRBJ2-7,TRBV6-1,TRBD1,TGTGCCAGCCGCGGGACAGGGCGCTACGAGCAGTACTTC,CASRGTGRYEQYF
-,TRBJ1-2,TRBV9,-,TGTGCCAGCACAATGGGTGGGGGTTATGGCTACACCTTC,CASTMGGGYGYTF